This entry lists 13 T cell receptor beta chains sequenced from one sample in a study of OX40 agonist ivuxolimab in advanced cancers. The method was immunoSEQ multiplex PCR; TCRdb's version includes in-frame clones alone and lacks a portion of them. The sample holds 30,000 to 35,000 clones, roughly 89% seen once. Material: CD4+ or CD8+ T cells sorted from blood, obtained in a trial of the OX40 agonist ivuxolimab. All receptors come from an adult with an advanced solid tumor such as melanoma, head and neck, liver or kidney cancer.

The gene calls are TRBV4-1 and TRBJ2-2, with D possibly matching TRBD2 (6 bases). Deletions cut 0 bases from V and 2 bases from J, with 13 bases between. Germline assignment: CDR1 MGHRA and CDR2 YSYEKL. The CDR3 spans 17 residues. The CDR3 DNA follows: TGCGCCAGCAGCCAAGACAGGTGGAGGGGAAACACCGGGGAGCTGTTTTTT. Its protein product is CASSQDRWRGNTGELFF.

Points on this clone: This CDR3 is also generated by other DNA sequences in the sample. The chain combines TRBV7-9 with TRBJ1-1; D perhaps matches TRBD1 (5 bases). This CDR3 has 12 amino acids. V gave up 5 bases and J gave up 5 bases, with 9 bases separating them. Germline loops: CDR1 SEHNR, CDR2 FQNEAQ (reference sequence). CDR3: CASSPGGTEAFF. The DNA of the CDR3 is TGTGCCAGCAGCCCCGGGGGAACTGAAGCTTTCTTT.

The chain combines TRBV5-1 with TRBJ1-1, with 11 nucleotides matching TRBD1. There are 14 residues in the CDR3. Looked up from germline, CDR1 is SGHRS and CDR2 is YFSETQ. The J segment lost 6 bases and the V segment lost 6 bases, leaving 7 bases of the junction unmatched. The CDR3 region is CASMDGQGAPEAFF. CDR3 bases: TGCGCCAGCATGGACGGACAGGGGGCGCCTGAAGCTTTCTTT.

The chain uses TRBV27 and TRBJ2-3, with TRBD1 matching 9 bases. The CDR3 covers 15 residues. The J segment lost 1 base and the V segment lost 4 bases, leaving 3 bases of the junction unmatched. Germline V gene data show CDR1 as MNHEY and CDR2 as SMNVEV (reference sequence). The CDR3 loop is CASSSRTGGTDTQYF. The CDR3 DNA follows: TGTGCCAGCAGTTCAAGGACAGGGGGCACAGATACGCAGTATTTT.

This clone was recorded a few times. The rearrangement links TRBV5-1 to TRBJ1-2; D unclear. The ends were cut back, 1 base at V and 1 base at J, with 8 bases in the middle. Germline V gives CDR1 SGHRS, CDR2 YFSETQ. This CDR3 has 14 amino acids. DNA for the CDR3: TGCGCCAGCAGCTTGAACAGCCGTAACTATGGCTACACCTTC. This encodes CASSLNSRNYGYTF.

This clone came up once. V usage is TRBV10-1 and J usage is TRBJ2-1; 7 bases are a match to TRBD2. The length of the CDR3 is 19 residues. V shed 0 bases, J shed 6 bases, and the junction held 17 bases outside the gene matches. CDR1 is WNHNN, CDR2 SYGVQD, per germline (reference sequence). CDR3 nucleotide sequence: TGCGCCAGCAGTGAGTCGGGACCCGACAGCGGGACGTTTTTCAATGAGCAGTTCTTC. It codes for CASSESGPDSGTFFNEQFF.

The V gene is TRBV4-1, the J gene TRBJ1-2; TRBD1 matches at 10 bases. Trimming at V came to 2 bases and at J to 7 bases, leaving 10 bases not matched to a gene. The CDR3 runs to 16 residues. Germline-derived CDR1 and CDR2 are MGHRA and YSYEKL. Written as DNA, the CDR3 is TGCGCCAGCAGCCAAACGAGGGACAGGGGTTTAAGTGGCTACACCTTC. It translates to CASSQTRDRGLSGYTF.

CDR3 sequence reads: CASSQDLNRGWYGYTF. In nucleotides, the CDR3 is TGTGCCAGCAGCCAAGACCTGAATCGGGGATGGTATGGCTACACCTTC. The J gene is TRBJ1-2, the V gene TRBV14, with unresolved D. The germline CDR1 and CDR2 sequences are SGHDN and FVKESK. CDR3 size: 16 residues. V lost 0 bases and J 5 bases, leaving 16 bases between the germline ends.

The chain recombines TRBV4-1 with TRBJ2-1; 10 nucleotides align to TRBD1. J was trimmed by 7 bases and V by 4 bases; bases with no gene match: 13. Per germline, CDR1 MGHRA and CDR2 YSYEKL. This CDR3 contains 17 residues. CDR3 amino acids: CASSRNPGQGIENEQFF. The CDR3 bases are TGCGCCAGCAGCCGCAATCCGGGACAGGGGATCGAGAATGAGCAGTTCTTC.

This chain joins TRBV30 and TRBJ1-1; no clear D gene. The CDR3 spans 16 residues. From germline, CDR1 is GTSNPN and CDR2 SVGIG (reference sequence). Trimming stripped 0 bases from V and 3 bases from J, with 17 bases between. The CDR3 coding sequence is TGTGCCTGGAGTGTTGTAGCCCGGGGTGCAGACACTGAAGCTTTCTTT. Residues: CAWSVVARGADTEAFF.

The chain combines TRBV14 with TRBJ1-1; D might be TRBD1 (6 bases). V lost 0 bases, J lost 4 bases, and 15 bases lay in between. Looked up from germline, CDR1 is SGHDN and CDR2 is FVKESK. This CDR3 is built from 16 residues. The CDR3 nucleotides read TGTGCCAGCAGCCAAGATTACCGGGGGGCTTTCACTGAAGCTTTCTTT. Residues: CASSQDYRGAFTEAFF. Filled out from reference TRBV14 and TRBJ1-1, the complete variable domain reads EAGVTQFPSHSVIEKGQTVTLRCDPISGHDNLYWYRRVMGKEIKFLLHFVKESKQDESGMPNNRFLAERTGGTYSTLKVQPAELEDSGVYFCASSQDYRGAFTEAFFGQGTRLTVV.

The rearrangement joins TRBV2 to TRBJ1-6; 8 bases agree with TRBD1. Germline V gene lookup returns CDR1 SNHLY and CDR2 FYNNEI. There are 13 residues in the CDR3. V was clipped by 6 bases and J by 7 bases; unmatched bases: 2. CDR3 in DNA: TGTGCCAGCAGCTACAGGGGGAATTCACCCCTCCACTTT. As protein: CASSYRGNSPLHF.

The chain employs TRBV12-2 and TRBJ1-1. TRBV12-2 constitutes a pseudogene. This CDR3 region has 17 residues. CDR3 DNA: TGTGCAAGTCGCTTAGAGGCTAGGGATGGGGTGAACACTGAAGCTTTCTTT. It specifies CASRLEARDGVNTEAFF.